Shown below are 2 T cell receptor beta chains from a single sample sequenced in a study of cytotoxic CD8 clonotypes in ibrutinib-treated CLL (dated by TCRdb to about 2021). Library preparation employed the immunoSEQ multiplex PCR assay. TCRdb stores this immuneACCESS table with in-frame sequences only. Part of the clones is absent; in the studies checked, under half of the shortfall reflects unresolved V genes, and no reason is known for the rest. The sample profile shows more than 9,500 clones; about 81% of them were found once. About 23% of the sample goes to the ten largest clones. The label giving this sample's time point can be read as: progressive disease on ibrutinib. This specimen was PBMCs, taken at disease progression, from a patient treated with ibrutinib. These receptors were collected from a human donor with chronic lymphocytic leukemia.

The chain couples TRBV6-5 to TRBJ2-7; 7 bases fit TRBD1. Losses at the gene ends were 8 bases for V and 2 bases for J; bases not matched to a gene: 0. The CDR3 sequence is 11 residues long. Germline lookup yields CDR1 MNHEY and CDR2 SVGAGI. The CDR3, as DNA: TGTGCCAGCGGGACAGCCTACGAGCAGTACTTC. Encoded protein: CASGTAYEQYF.

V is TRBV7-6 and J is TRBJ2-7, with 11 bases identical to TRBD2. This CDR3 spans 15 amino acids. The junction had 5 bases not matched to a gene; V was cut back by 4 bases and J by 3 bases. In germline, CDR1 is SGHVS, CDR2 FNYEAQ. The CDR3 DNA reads TGTGCCAGCAGCTCCCCGACTAGCGGGAACTACGAGCAGTACTTC. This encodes CASSSPTSGNYEQYF.